These T cell receptor beta chains were read from a single sample in a study of blood T cell repertoires in COVID-19. Generated by immunoSEQ multiplex PCR, the TCRdb table keeps only in-frame clones and is missing some. The repertoire holds 100,000 to 140,000 clones, with 70% to 90% as singletons. Sequencing used peripheral blood. These receptors came from a man aged 50 to 60 with active or convalescent COVID-19. The CDR3 runs from the conserved cysteine through the conserved F or W. The D gene is left open where the match is weak. Not all rows give a size; the values are once, few, many and, for expanded clones, a class.

>few|TRBV19|TRBJ2-1|NA
TGTGCCAGTAGTATAACATCATACAATGAGCAGTTCTTC
CASSITSYNEQFF
>NA|TRBV27|TRBJ1-6|NA
TGTGCCAGCAGTTATAACCGGGATTCACCCCTCCACTTT
CASSYNRDSPLHF
>NA|TRBV6-4|TRBJ2-1|NA
TGTGCCAGCAGTGACAGGTCTAGCGAAGGCAATGAGCAGTTCTTC
CASSDRSSEGNEQFF
>NA|TRBV4-1|TRBJ2-7|NA
TGCGCCAGCAGCCAAGACCCCACAGGGACCGAGGACGAGCAGTACTTC
CASSQDPTGTEDEQYF
>NA|TRBV30|TRBJ1-5|NA
TGTGCCTGGAGCCTGTATAGCAATCAGCCCCAGCATTTT
CAWSLYSNQPQHF
>NA|TRBV4-1|TRBJ2-1|TRBD2
TGCGCCAGCAGCCAAGATGGAGGCGGGAGCTTTAGGTATGAGCAGTTCTTC
CASSQDGGGSFRYEQFF
>once|TRBV10-2|TRBJ2-3|NA
TGCGCCAGCAGCCCATCAGATACGCAGTATTTT
CASSPSDTQYF
>NA|TRBV28|TRBJ2-1|TRBD2
TGTGCCAGCAGTCGCCATCTAGCGGGAGCCATGTCGGGGCAGTTCTTC
CASSRHLAGAMSGQFF
>NA|TRBV27|TRBJ1-5|TRBD1
TGTGCCAGCAGTTCCCGGGACAGGGCCGGCAATCAGCCCCAGCATTTT
CASSSRDRAGNQPQHF
>NA|TRBV9|TRBJ1-2|TRBD1
TGTGCCAGCAGCGTAGCCGAGGGGGCTGGCTACACCTTC
CASSVAEGAGYTF
>NA|TRBV5-1|TRBJ2-5|TRBD1
TGCGCCAGCAGCTTGGTAGGACAGGAAGAGACCCAGTACTTC
CASSLVGQEETQYF
>NA|TRBV5-1|TRBJ1-1|TRBD1
TGCGCCAGCAGGGGACAGGGAGAAGCTTTCTTT
CASRGQGEAFF
>NA|TRBV9|TRBJ2-1|TRBD2
TGTGCCAGCAGCCTAAGATCAGCGGGAGGGCCTGCGCAGTTCTTC
CASSLRSAGGPAQFF
>NA|TRBV19|TRBJ2-3|NA
TGTGCCAGTAGCTCGAAGGAGGGAGCCACAGATACGCAGTATTTT
CASSSKEGATDTQYF
>NA|TRBV14|TRBJ1-2|NA
TGTGCCAGCAGCCAAGATGCGGCAGGGTTGGGCGGCTACACCTTC
CASSQDAAGLGGYTF
>NA|TRBV24-1|TRBJ2-7|TRBD1
TGTGCCACCAGTGAAACCGGGACAGGGTCCTACGAGCAGTACTTC
CATSETGTGSYEQYF
>few|TRBV6-5|TRBJ2-7|NA
TGTGCCAGCATCTCGGACGAGCAGTACTTC
CASISDEQYF
>NA|TRBV25-1|TRBJ2-7|NA
TGTGCCAGCAGTGAAGAATGGGCCGGGAGAGTCTACGAGCAGTACTTC
CASSEEWAGRVYEQYF
>NA|TRBV6-1|TRBJ2-7|NA
TGTGCCAGCAGTGAACGCCTAGACCTCTACGAGCAGTACTTC
CASSERLDLYEQYF
>NA|TRBV28|TRBJ2-7|TRBD2
TGTGCGTCCAGTTCCTTACGGGAGGGCCAGGCCTACGAGCAGTACTTC
CASSSLREGQAYEQYF
>NA|TRBV27|TRBJ2-3|NA
TGTGCCAGCAGTTTCAGCTCAGGGGTTGATACGCAGTATTTT
CASSFSSGVDTQYF
>NA|TRBV7-2|TRBJ1-1|NA
TGTGCCAGCAGCTTAGCGCGGGGGACTGAAGCTTTCTTT
CASSLARGTEAFF
>NA|TRBV3-1/TRBV3-2|TRBJ2-7|TRBD2
TGTGCCAGCAGCCAAGAGAGCGGGGCGAACTACGAGCAGTACTTC
CASSQESGANYEQYF
>NA|TRBV28|TRBJ2-2|TRBD1
TGTGCCAGCAGGCTGACAGGGACCGGGGAGCTGTTTTTT
CASRLTGTGELFF
>NA|TRBV28|TRBJ1-2|TRBD1
TGTGCCACCACACGGTCAGGGGGCGTTTATGGCTACACCTTC
CATTRSGGVYGYTF
>NA|TRBV27|TRBJ2-3|TRBD2
TGTGCCAGCAGTTTACAAGCGGGAGGGCCGTTAAATACGCAGTATTTT
CASSLQAGGPLNTQYF
>NA|TRBV7-6|TRBJ1-1|TRBD1
TGTGCCAGCAGCTGGGACAGGGGGATCGGAAACACTGAAGCTTTCTTT
CASSWDRGIGNTEAFF
>NA|TRBV28|TRBJ1-2|TRBD1
TGTGCCAGCAGTTTTATCGGGACAGGGAATGGCTACACCTTC
CASSFIGTGNGYTF
>NA|TRBV6-5|TRBJ1-5|TRBD1
TGTGCCAGCTTTACGGGACAGAATCAGCCCCAGCATTTT
CASFTGQNQPQHF
>NA|TRBV19|TRBJ2-7|NA
TGTGCCAGTAGTTTCAGGGGAAGCTCCTACGAGCAGTACTTC
CASSFRGSSYEQYF
>once|TRBV19|TRBJ2-4|NA
TGTGCCAGTAGTACTCCCTTGCGGATTGAAGGCAAAAACATTCAGTACTTC
CASSTPLRIEGKNIQYF
>NA|TRBV27|TRBJ1-2|TRBD1
TGTGCCAGCGGGGACAGGGTCTATGGCTACACCTTC
CASGDRVYGYTF
>once|TRBV18|TRBJ2-5|NA
TGTGCCAGCTCACCATGGGCAGGGGAAGAGACCCAGTACTTC
CASSPWAGEETQYF
>NA|TRBV2|TRBJ2-3|NA
TGTGCCATCGAAAGACAATCAGATACGCAGTATTTT
CAIERQSDTQYF
>NA|TRBV18|TRBJ1-1|NA
TGTGCCAGCTCACCCGCGGGAGGTACTGAAGCTTTCTTT
CASSPAGGTEAFF
>once|TRBV28|TRBJ1-6|TRBD1
TGTGCCAGCAGTTTTGGGGACAGTTTGAATTCACCCCTCCACTTT
CASSFGDSLNSPLHF
>NA|TRBV27|TRBJ2-5|NA
TGTGCCAGCAGGCGGGACGGCCAAGAGACCCAGTACTTC
CASRRDGQETQYF
>NA|TRBV30|TRBJ2-7|NA
TGTGCCTGGAGTCACAACGGGGGAGGCGAGCAGTACTTC
CAWSHNGGGEQYF
>NA|TRBV2|TRBJ2-5|TRBD2
TGTGCCAGCAGCCGACTAGCGGGAGAATTAGAGACCCAGTACTTC
CASSRLAGELETQYF